The present entry profiles one T cell receptor (beta chain) with its context. This clone's antigen is unknown. Base qualities are not at hand, and no much larger clone is one base apart. Systemically healthy Caucasian individuals from Russia, about 38 in total and aged about 6 to 95 years, were included as donors. Around 9.9 milliliters of peripheral blood were collected from each donor into EDTA-treated Vacutainer tubes. Ficoll-Paque density-gradient centrifugation was used to isolate PBMCs, with at least 6.5 million per sample. Trizol reagent was used to extract total RNA from PBMCs, with at least 5 micrograms per sample. For every donor, an aliquot of PBMCs went through flow cytometry to measure the percentages of naive CD45RAhigh/CD27high T cells. These data are taken from a study of blood T cells in healthy people across ages (dated by TCRdb to the mid-2010s). At the level of the whole study: In model experiments, roughly one uniquely barcoded TCR beta cDNA molecule per two T cells was captured by template switching. Using deep sequencing normalized with unique cDNA molecular identifiers, the study measured how TCR beta repertoire diversity changes with age. Donors were grouped into four age groups: young (average approximately 16 years), middle-aged (roughly 38), aged (62) and long-lived (just over 80). To avoid experimental bias, donors of different ages were spread randomly across the sequencing lanes. Two additional independent replicas of 1 million unique cDNA reads from the same blood draw were analyzed for two donors (one aged 18 to 30 and one aged 80 or older). What the work shows at the level of the full study, not this receptor alone: Total diversity estimates from one million sequenced T cells were considered lower bounds and underestimates. The CMV infection status of donors was not known, potentially confounding age-related changes in expanded clonotypes. Compared with the aged group, more naive CD4+ T cells, fewer expanded clones and increased TCR diversity were shown by the long-lived group, suggesting age selection. Observed TCR beta diversity per million T cells fell roughly linearly with age, and a significant reduction was already apparent by age around 40. Bulk unsorted PBMC profiling prevented conclusive comparison of naive and antigen-experienced compartments. The percentage of naive T cells measured by flow cytometry correlated strongly with observed TCR beta diversity.

Library preparation was by 5' RACE. Sequenced using an Illumina HiSeq 2500. A second PCR of about 7 to 12 cycles was run with a J-beta primer mix and a sample-barcoded 5' primer. A unique molecular identifier was introduced onto each TCR beta cDNA molecule by a template-switch 5' adaptor carrying 12 random nucleotides. Each sample yielded at least 3 million CDR3-containing paired-end reads. First-strand cDNA synthesis was performed from all RNA using the Mint cDNA synthesis kit, with priming by a TRBC-specific oligonucleotide. After uracil-DNA glycosylase treatment, a first 18-cycle PCR used universal primers M1SS and BC2_uni_R on all cDNA. As for the authors' bioinformatics: Normalization of each sample was performed by random selection of 1 million high-quality reads, each carrying a distinct molecular identifier. Instead of being binned into consensus sequences, reads that shared molecular identifiers were thrown out. MiTCR, set to a Q25 quality threshold and the strictest error-elimination algorithm, was used for CDR3 identification, clonotype clustering and error correction. A nonparametric unseen species model with Euler transformation was used to estimate lower-bound total TCR beta diversity. Clones were called with MiXCR by TCRdb after fastp trimmed the public reads at Q25, and only in-frame beta chains were retained. CDR3 protein duplicates are merged, each entry listing the most common genes and DNA. In this record, the V and J calls reflect TCRdb's handling and not the investigators' own analysis. The sample table shows about 970,000 distinct CDR3 sequences, and just over 50% are seen once. 20% to 25% of the sample belongs to the ten largest clones.

The sequence derives from a woman aged 55-70 years in good health. Sequencing was done on a sample of blood.

The CDR3 region: CSAETRFSYNEQFF. The bases read TGCAGTGCTGAGACCAGATTCTCCTACAATGAGCAGTTCTTC. This chain joins TRBV20-1 to TRBJ2-1; the D gene assignment is ambiguous. The CDR3 has 14 amino acids, counting the end cysteine and phenylalanine. The read is trimmed to its CDR3 DNA, 42 bases read in frame from base 1. CDR1 and CDR2 are read off the germline V gene (reference sequence) as DFQATT and SNEGSKA. A distance of 11 bases separates the germline ends of V and J, which lose 5 bases and 0 bases respectively.